This entry concerns a single TCR beta chain. Its matching antigen is unknown. The data are from a study of CD8+CD57+ T cells in acquired aplastic anemia. Study-wide context: CD4+ and CD8+ cells, once sorted, gave DNA averaging approximately 3.3 ug. Study-level points and caveats: Fewer than 35 shared CD8+ CDR3s appeared highly expressed within patients' immunodominant clones. A significant difference in CD8+ Simpson's diversity between patients and controls was not found.

The CDR3 is 14 residues long. Germline CDR1 is DFQATT and CDR2 is SNEGSKA (reference sequence). The V end was cut by 6 bases, the J end by 4 bases, with 19 bases between. The template used for profiling TCR beta VDJ and CDR3 was genomic DNA. Using its own MiXCR run on the reads, TCRdb lists one record per CDR3 protein. The sample contains roughly 250,000 distinct CDR3 sequences, 82% of which appear only once. Patients sequenced had flow cytometry evidence of CD8+CD57+ cell expansion. Blood samples were obtained from patients who had received no prior therapy. The chain is built from TRBV20-1 and TRBJ2-7; no reliable D call. The source of this sequence is a human donor with aplastic anemia. The sample taken for sequencing was sorted CD4+, CD8+, or CD8+CD57+ T cells (not recorded which) from PBMCs. The CDR3 here is CSAGGLRNTYEQYF. CDR3 DNA sequence: TGCAGTGCAGGTGGATTGAGGAACACTTACGAGCAGTACTTC.